The text below deals with one T cell receptor (beta chain). The antigen is not known. The data were taken from a study of glioma-infiltrating T cells after dendritic cell vaccination. Across the study: At biweekly intervals, patients got three intradermal dendritic cell vaccine injections.

This CDR3 contains 12 residues. Germline V gives CDR1 MNHEY, CDR2 SVGAGI. The germline V and J ends were trimmed by 8 bases and 8 bases, with 15 bases remaining between them. Study-wide results and limits: The cohort had few patients with full blood and tumor sets.

Only in-frame clones appear in the TCRdb table, and some are missing; sequencing was by immunoSEQ multiplex PCR. The sample holds fewer than 40,000 clones, over 90% seen once. The TCR comes from a human donor with glioblastoma. Sequenced here: blood, sampled before dendritic cell vaccination. The chain links TRBV6-5 to TRBJ1-2; D is uncertain. The CDR3 coding sequence is TGTGCCAGCGGCGTCTCGACGCGGGGCTACACCTTC. Protein product: CASGVSTRGYTF.